These 29 T cell receptor beta chains came from one sample sequenced in a study of blood T cell repertoires in COVID-19. Here immunoSEQ multiplex PCR was the method, and the copy in TCRdb shows in-frame clones only, minus some. The sample has 200,000 or so clones, 88% seen once; the top ten hold 2.5%. The source material was PBMCs or T cells enriched from blood (not recorded which). The receptors derive from a woman aged 40 to 50 with acute COVID-19.

The chain couples TRBV5-1 to TRBJ2-4; no clear D gene. V was pared by 1 base and J by 3 bases, with 8 bases between. The CDR3 runs 14 residues. Germline CDR1 and CDR2: SGHRS and YFSETQ. CDR3 in amino acids: CASSLTQNKNIQYF. CDR3 in DNA: TGCGCCAGCAGCTTGACACAGAACAAAAACATTCAGTACTTC.

On this clone: Different DNA sequences within this sample yield the same CDR3. The genes are TRBV25-1 and TRBJ2-2, with D perhaps TRBD2 (5 bases). CDR1 and CDR2 from the germline V gene are MGHDK and SYGVNS. V lost 5 bases, J lost 5 bases, and 6 bases lay in between. CDR3 length equals 12 residues. The CDR3 loop is CASSRGTGELFF. The CDR3 DNA reads as TGTGCCAGCAGTCGGGGAACCGGGGAGCTGTTTTTT.

V usage is TRBV10-3 and J usage is TRBJ2-3, with TRBD2 matching 9 bases. Germline V CDR1 and CDR2: ENHRY, SYGVKD. Losses at the gene ends were 6 bases for V and 6 bases for J; bases not matched to a gene: 7. The CDR3 has 14 amino acids. CDR3 sequence reads: CAIRPGLAEDTQYF. The DNA of the CDR3 is TGTGCCATCAGGCCGGGACTAGCAGAGGATACGCAGTATTTT.

The rearrangement joins TRBV5-4 to TRBJ1-1; perhaps TRBD1 as D (6 bases). The V end was cut by 2 bases, the J end by 1 base, with 9 bases between. This CDR3 is built from 14 residues. Germline loops: CDR1 SGHNT, CDR2 YYREEE (reference sequence). The CDR3 protein is CASSFNRENTEAFF. The DNA for the CDR3 is TGTGCCAGCAGCTTTAACAGGGAGAACACTGAAGCTTTCTTT.

This chain joins TRBV11-2 and TRBJ1-2; D call uncertain. The germline V and J ends were trimmed by 1 base and 0 bases, with 18 bases remaining between them. This CDR3 contains 18 residues. Germline-derived CDR1 and CDR2 are SGHAT and FQNNGV. In DNA form, the CDR3 reads TGTGCCAGCAGCTTAGGGGCCGCCGGGGAAACGGCTAACTATGGCTACACCTTC. This codes for CASSLGAAGETANYGYTF.

This chain uses TRBV19 with TRBJ1-1; 9 nucleotides match TRBD1. Germline values: CDR1 LNHDA, CDR2 SQIVND (reference sequence). The CDR3 has 15 amino acids. The V and J ends lost 5 bases and 3 bases, in that order; junction bases with no gene match: 7. As DNA, the CDR3 is TGTGCCAGTAGTTCCCGTGGACAGGGGTACACTGAAGCTTTCTTT. It yields the protein CASSSRGQGYTEAFF.

The chain recombines TRBV6-5 with TRBJ2-1; 13 bases map to TRBD2. The CDR3 contains 16 residues. V shed 2 bases and J 10 bases; nucleotides not matched to a gene: 8. The germline V gene has CDR1 MNHEY and CDR2 SVGAGI. The CDR3 DNA is TGTGCCAGCAGTTACCTTGGACTAGCGGGAGTAGGAGAGCAGTTCTTC. Its translation is CASSYLGLAGVGEQFF.

The rearrangement uses TRBV7-2 and TRBJ2-1, with 9 bases identical to TRBD2. Germline V gene sequence: CDR1 SGHTA, CDR2 FQGNSA. Trimming took 1 base from V and 9 from J; bases not matched to a gene: 7. This CDR3 comprises 15 residues. CDR3 nucleotides: TGTGCCAGCAGCTTAGGGGGGCTAGCGGGACTTGAGCAGTTCTTC. Its protein is CASSLGGLAGLEQFF.

This chain uses TRBV20-1 with TRBJ2-2; TRBD1 agrees at 9 bases. There are 13 residues in the CDR3. From germline, CDR1 is DFQATT and CDR2 SNEGSKA (reference sequence). V shed 3 bases and J 7 bases; nucleotides not matched to a gene: 3. The CDR3 DNA follows: TGCAGTGCTAGTGGGACAGGGTACGGGGAGCTGTTTTTT. The encoded protein is CSASGTGYGELFF.

The CDR3 reads CASSPTGQDYGYTF. The DNA of the CDR3 is TGCGCCAGCAGCCCGACGGGACAGGACTATGGCTACACCTTC. J is TRBJ1-2 and V is TRBV5-1; 8 bases agree with TRBD1. The junction had 5 bases not matched to a gene; V was cut back by 4 bases and J by 3 bases. The CDR3 loop spans 14 amino acids. Germline CDR1 reads SGHRS; CDR2 reads YFSETQ.

The genes are TRBV10-3 and TRBJ1-5; TRBD1 might be the D (6 bases). CDR3 length: 16 residues. Germline lookup yields CDR1 ENHRY and CDR2 SYGVKD. Between the trimmed V and J ends, which lost 2 bases and 5 bases, there was a span of 16 bases. The CDR3 sequence is CAISETAKGDDQPQHF. The CDR3, as DNA: TGTGCCATCAGTGAGACGGCCAAGGGGGATGATCAGCCCCAGCATTTT.

The genes are TRBV27 and TRBJ1-6; D call uncertain. The V gene's germline CDR1 is MNHEY and CDR2 SMNVEV (reference sequence). This CDR3 has 14 residues. V was shortened by 6 bases and J by 6 bases, with 12 bases between the two germline ends. CDR3 coding DNA: TGTGCCAGCAGACCCCCGGCGGCTAATTCACCCCTCCACTTT. Its protein product is CASRPPAANSPLHF.

This clone was counted once. The rearrangement joins TRBV19 to TRBJ2-1; 8 bases agree with TRBD2. With V trimmed by 8 bases and J by 7 bases, 10 bases remained unmatched. Per germline, CDR1 LNHDA and CDR2 SQIVND (reference sequence). CDR3 length equals 14 residues. In nucleotides, the CDR3 is TGTGCCAGTCGGCGGGAGGAAGCTAGAAATGAGCAGTTCTTC. Translation: CASRREEARNEQFF.

This chain links TRBV4-3 with TRBJ1-6, with 8 bases that match TRBD1. The ends lost 2 bases at V and 6 bases at J; junction bases unmatched: 3. Germline values: CDR1 LGHNA, CDR2 YSLEER. There are 15 residues in the CDR3. The CDR3 coding sequence is TGCGCCAGCAGCCAATTGACAGGGGCTAATTCACCCCTCCACTTT. Translation: CASSQLTGANSPLHF.

CDR3 sequence (DNA): TGTGCCAGTAGTCCGTTACAGGGCCCCTTCTATGGCTACACCTTC. Translated, it gives CASSPLQGPFYGYTF. The V gene is TRBV19, the J gene TRBJ1-2; D perhaps matches TRBD1 (6 bases). V shed 5 bases and J shed 4 bases, with 17 bases lying between them. This CDR3 is built from 15 residues. Germline V gene lookup returns CDR1 LNHDA and CDR2 SQIVND (reference sequence).

The J gene is TRBJ2-3, the V gene TRBV29-1; the D is unclear. This CDR3 region has 13 residues. The V gene's germline CDR1 is SQVTM and CDR2 ANQGSEA. V gave up 3 bases and J gave up 1 base, with 8 bases separating them. CDR3 protein: CSVDGSGTDTQYF. The DNA of the CDR3 is TGCAGCGTTGACGGTTCGGGCACAGATACGCAGTATTTT.

As concerns this clone: The junction shows a germline mismatch at one end, possibly a read error. The chain recombines TRBV5-4 with TRBJ2-3; 9 nucleotides align to TRBD2. Germline-derived CDR1 and CDR2 are SGHNT and YYREEE (reference sequence). The CDR3 is made up of 16 amino acids. The chain's CDR3 is CASSLRSRGGTDTQYF. In nucleotides, the CDR3 is TGTGCCAGCAGCTTGCGGTCGCGGGGGGGCACCGATACGCAGTATTTT.

The gene calls are TRBV21-1 and TRBJ2-3; the table gives TRBD1 as D, unverified against the DNA. TRBV21-1 is a pseudogene. CDR3 length: 12 amino acids. CDR3 in DNA: TGTGCCAGCATACAACGCACAGATACGCAGTATTTT. Its protein is CASIQRTDTQYF.

V gene TRBV30 combines with J gene TRBJ2-7; the match to TRBD1 covers 7 bases. Germline trimming cut 3 bases from V and 0 bases from J; bases unmatched to any gene: 2. CDR1 and CDR2 from the germline V gene are GTSNPN and SVGIG (reference sequence). The CDR3 covers 13 residues. For the CDR3, the DNA is TGTGCCTGGAGACAGGGGCGCTCCTACGAGCAGTACTTC. This gives the protein CAWRQGRSYEQYF.

The chain couples TRBV15 to TRBJ1-1, with D possibly being TRBD1 (6 bases). Trimming removed 0 bases at V and 1 base at J, with 9 bases between. The CDR3 covers 15 residues. Germline V CDR1 and CDR2: LNHNV, YYDKDF (reference sequence). The CDR3 sequence: CATSRDPGANTEAFF. As DNA, the CDR3 is TGTGCCACCAGCAGAGATCCAGGGGCGAACACTGAAGCTTTCTTT.

Concerning this clone: The sample carries other DNA sequences with the same CDR3. V is TRBV5-1 and J is TRBJ1-1; D may be TRBD1 (5 bases). The CDR3 consists of 14 residues. The germline V gene encodes CDR1 SGHRS and CDR2 YFSETQ. Trimming shortened V by 1 base and J by 0 bases, and 7 bases separated the two germline ends. The CDR3 DNA is TGCGCCAGCAGCTTGCAGGGAATGAACACTGAAGCTTTCTTT. It specifies CASSLQGMNTEAFF.

CDR3 region: CASSPGTSGGTDTQYF. The CDR3, as DNA: TGCGCCAGCAGCCCGGGGACTAGCGGGGGGACAGATACGCAGTATTTT. This chain links TRBV5-1 with TRBJ2-3; the match to TRBD2 covers 15 bases. Unmatched junction bases numbered 3, after V lost 4 bases and J lost 3 bases. CDR1 SGHRS and CDR2 YFSETQ come from the germline V gene. This CDR3 is 16 amino acids long. Drawing the rest from reference TRBV5-1 and TRBJ2-3, the complete variable domain is KAGVTQTPRYLIKTRGQQVTLSCSPISGHRSVSWYQQTPGQGLQFLFEYFSETQRNKGNFPGRFSGRQFSNSRSEMNVSTLELGDSALYLCASSPGTSGGTDTQYFGPGTRLTVL.

J is TRBJ2-5 and V is TRBV5-1; TRBD1 matches at 9 bases. CDR3 size: 13 residues. CDR1 is SGHRS, CDR2 YFSETQ, per germline. Germline trimming cut 3 bases from V and 5 bases from J; bases unmatched to any gene: 2. The CDR3 here is CASSWDRVETQYF. The CDR3 coding sequence is TGCGCCAGCAGCTGGGACAGGGTTGAGACCCAGTACTTC.

The rearrangement uses TRBV25-1 and TRBJ2-3, with TRBD2 identical over 9 bases. Trimming removed 4 bases from V and 6 bases from J; junction bases left unmatched: 11. The CDR3 covers 16 residues. CDR1 is MGHDK, CDR2 SYGVNS, per germline. The CDR3 is CASSVQAGGILDTQYF. The CDR3 bases are TGTGCCAGCAGTGTCCAAGCGGGGGGCATCTTGGATACGCAGTATTTT.

V usage is TRBV9 and J usage is TRBJ2-5, with TRBD2 identical over 7 bases. Germline V gene data show CDR1 as SGDLS and CDR2 as YYNGEE. The CDR3 has 14 amino acids. J lost 2 bases, V lost 4 bases, and 5 bases had no gene match. The CDR3 here is CASSLGGGQETQYF. As DNA, the CDR3 is TGTGCCAGCAGCCTCGGCGGGGGACAAGAGACCCAGTACTTC. The full variable domain, its missing parts supplied by reference TRBV9 and TRBJ2-5, is DSGVTQTPKHLITATGQRVTLRCSPRSGDLSVYWYQQSLDQGLQFLIQYYNGEERAKGNILERFSAQQFPDLHSELNLSSLELGDSALYFCASSLGGGQETQYFGPGTRLLVL.

This sequence joins TRBV5-1 and TRBJ2-3; 7 positions match TRBD2. The CDR3 loop spans 17 amino acids. The J segment lost 0 bases and the V segment lost 4 bases, leaving 11 bases of the junction unmatched. From germline, CDR1 is SGHRS and CDR2 YFSETQ. The CDR3 reads CASSPTSGIISTDTQYF. DNA for the CDR3: TGCGCCAGCAGCCCGACCAGCGGGATTATTAGCACAGATACGCAGTATTTT. Drawing the rest from reference TRBV5-1 and TRBJ2-3, the complete variable domain is KAGVTQTPRYLIKTRGQQVTLSCSPISGHRSVSWYQQTPGQGLQFLFEYFSETQRNKGNFPGRFSGRQFSNSRSEMNVSTLELGDSALYLCASSPTSGIISTDTQYFGPGTRLTVL.

This chain links TRBV30 with TRBJ2-3; 7 bases are shared with TRBD1. This CDR3 region has 15 residues. With V trimmed by 1 base and J by 6 bases, 10 bases remained unmatched. Per the germline V gene, CDR1 is GTSNPN and CDR2 is SVGIG (reference sequence). CDR3 sequence: CAWSGSLKQGDTQYF. The CDR3 DNA reads TGTGCCTGGAGTGGGAGCCTTAAACAGGGGGATACGCAGTATTTT. Variable domain in full (rest from reference TRBV30 and TRBJ2-3): SQTIHQWPATLVQPVGSPLSLECTVEGTSNPNLYWYRQAAGRGLQLLFYSVGIGQISSEVPQNLSASRPQDRQFILSSKKLLLSDSGFYLCAWSGSLKQGDTQYFGPGTRLTVL.

The rearrangement links TRBV7-2 to TRBJ2-3; 10 nucleotides line up with TRBD2. Germline CDR1 is SGHTA and CDR2 is FQGNSA. The V gene end was trimmed by 5 bases and the J gene end by 0 bases; junction bases not matched to a gene: 11. The CDR3 spans 18 residues. CDR3 residues: CASSRKTSGRTSTDTQYF. CDR3 coding DNA: TGTGCCAGCAGCCGTAAGACTAGCGGGCGCACTAGCACAGATACGCAGTATTTT.

The chain joins TRBV5-1 to TRBJ1-1; 11 bases line up with TRBD1. Germline CDR1 reads SGHRS; CDR2 reads YFSETQ. V shed 4 bases and J 2 bases; nucleotides not matched to a gene: 7. The length of the CDR3 is 16 residues. The CDR3 here is CASSTGQGASNTEAFF. CDR3 DNA sequence: TGCGCCAGCAGCACCGGACAGGGGGCCTCCAACACTGAAGCTTTCTTT. The full variable domain, with the rest looked up from reference TRBV5-1 and TRBJ1-1, is KAGVTQTPRYLIKTRGQQVTLSCSPISGHRSVSWYQQTPGQGLQFLFEYFSETQRNKGNFPGRFSGRQFSNSRSEMNVSTLELGDSALYLCASSTGQGASNTEAFFGQGTRLTVV.